The TCR beta chain described here comes from a study of blood T cell repertoires in COVID-19. As for the study in general: Both acute and convalescent COVID-19 samples were obtained from the United States, Italy and Spain.

Living in 24 US areas, the participants were between roughly 18 and 90 years of age. Cohorts were based on clinical histories the participants reported. Cohort 3 donors were reported recovered after two negative PCRs, clearance, or symptom resolution. Trimming removed 7 bases at V and 3 bases at J, with 15 bases between. This CDR3 spans 14 amino acids. The germline V gene encodes CDR1 SEHNR and CDR2 FQNEAQ (reference sequence). Repertoires were generated with immunoSEQ multiplex PCR, while TCRdb's copy carries only in-frame clones and drops some. The profile shows over 250,000 clones, about 92% of them singletons.

This clonotype was obtained from a man aged 55 to 70 who had recovered from COVID-19. The sample comprised PBMCs or T cells enriched from blood (not recorded which). V gene TRBV7-9 combines with J gene TRBJ1-1; D not certain. The DNA of the CDR3 is TGTGCCAGCACCGCGGGCCTCGGAGACACTGAAGCTTTCTTT. This gives the protein CASTAGLGDTEAFF. Variable domain in full (rest from reference TRBV7-9 and TRBJ1-1): DTGVSQNPRHKITKRGQNVTFRCDPISEHNRLYWYRQTLGQGPEFLTYFQNEAQLEKSRLLSDRFSAERPKGSFSTLEIQRTEQGDSAMYLCASTAGLGDTEAFFGQGTRLTVV.